A single sample is the source of the 8 T cell receptor beta chains below, sequenced in a study of T cells in Graves' hyperthyroidism and ophthalmopathy. Amplification of TCR beta CDR3 regions was performed using RNA transcripts as template. The TCR CDR3 was amplified in a first-round RT-PCR using the HTBI primer set. One entry per CDR3 protein, called by TCRdb with MiXCR from the multiplex PCR reads. The sample has 730,000 or so distinct CDR3 sequences, approximately 18% seen once; the top ten hold approximately 16%. Sequenced material: blood. Every receptor here comes from a woman between 45 and 60 years old with Graves' hyperthyroidism that later progressed to Graves' ophthalmopathy.

This clonotype showed up many times. The chain has TRBV7-3 and TRBJ2-5, with TRBD2 as a possible D gene (6 bases). This CDR3 region has 13 residues. CDR1 is SGHTA and CDR2 is FQGTGA in the germline V gene. Between the trimmed V and J ends, which lost 3 bases and 4 bases, there was a span of 9 bases. The CDR3 loop is CASSLGGRETQYF. Here the CDR3 DNA reads TGTGCCAGCAGCTTGGGGGGACGAGAGACCCAGTACTTC.

The V and J genes are TRBV29-1 and TRBJ2-1, with D unresolved. Germline-derived CDR1 and CDR2 are SQVTM and ANQGSEA. This CDR3 is built from 12 residues. V lost 7 bases and J 9 bases, leaving 16 bases between the germline ends. CDR3 nucleotides: TGCAGCGCCCAGAACCTTCAGGTTGAGCAGTTCTTC. Protein: CSAQNLQVEQFF.

This clonotype was seen many times. V usage is TRBV2 and J usage is TRBJ2-7, with 9 bases fitting TRBD2. This CDR3 spans 14 amino acids. The J segment lost 7 bases and the V segment lost 5 bases, leaving 9 bases of the junction unmatched. Germline V lookup: CDR1 SNHLY, CDR2 FYNNEI. The DNA for the CDR3 is TGTGCCAGCAGTCCCCTAGCGGGATCGAGGGAGCAGTACTTC. It is translated as CASSPLAGSREQYF.

This clonotype was recorded many times. The chain employs TRBV3-1 and TRBJ1-1, with a possible D match to TRBD1 (5 bases). Trimming cost V 1 base and J 0 bases, with 12 bases left between them. The germline V gene encodes CDR1 LGHDT and CDR2 YNNKEL (reference sequence). There are 16 residues in the CDR3. The CDR3 sequence: CASSQVLQGMNTEAFF. For the CDR3, the DNA is TGTGCCAGCAGCCAAGTATTGCAGGGCATGAACACTGAAGCTTTCTTT.

The rearrangement joins TRBV10-1 to TRBJ2-1; TRBD1 matches at 7 bases. From germline, CDR1 is WNHNN and CDR2 SYGVQD (reference sequence). The CDR3 contains 12 residues. Germline trimming cut 3 bases from V and 8 bases from J; bases unmatched to any gene: 1. The CDR3 here is CASSEGGDEQFF. The CDR3 DNA reads TGCGCCAGCAGTGAAGGGGGCGATGAGCAGTTCTTC.

This clonotype was recorded a few times. This chain connects TRBV27 to TRBJ2-2; D is uncertain. Per the germline V gene, CDR1 is MNHEY and CDR2 is SMNVEV (reference sequence). V lost 1 base, J lost 5 bases, and 11 bases lay in between. The CDR3 is 15 residues long. The CDR3 sequence: CASSLLWVNTGELFF. For the CDR3, the DNA is TGTGCCAGCAGTTTATTATGGGTTAATACCGGGGAGCTGTTTTTT.

This clonotype was recorded at least ten times. V usage is TRBV3-1 and J usage is TRBJ1-4; weak D call: TRBD1 (5 bases). V shed 7 bases and J shed 1 base, with 16 bases lying between them. CDR1 and CDR2 (germline): LGHDT, YNNKEL (reference sequence). The CDR3 is 16 residues long. CDR3: CASTDRGGLTNEKLFF. Written as DNA, the CDR3 is TGTGCCAGCACCGACCGGGGCGGGCTAACTAATGAAAAACTGTTTTTT.

The chain couples TRBV5-5 to TRBJ1-3; D is perhaps TRBD1 (6 bases). The CDR3 runs 15 residues. Trimming took 0 bases from V and 8 from J, leaving 15 bases between them. In germline, CDR1 is SGHKS, CDR2 YYEKEE (reference sequence). CDR3 in amino acids: CASSLGGRGLDTIYF. CDR3 coding DNA: TGTGCCAGCAGCTTGGGCGGCAGGGGTTTGGACACCATATATTTT.